This is a list of T cell receptor beta chains from one sample in a study of PD-1 blockade in mismatch repair-deficient tumors. Clones were sequenced by immunoSEQ multiplex PCR, and TCRdb holds only the in-frame ones, with some missing. The sample lists 120,000 or so clones; roughly nine tenths were seen once. Sequenced material: peripheral blood, taken 44 weeks after starting pembrolizumab. The receptors here all came from an adult with mismatch repair-deficient cancer. CDR3s include the opening cysteine and the closing phenylalanine or tryptophan. A D gene is named only where the DNA matches it firmly. Size is stated for part of the rows, as once, few or many counts, or as a class when the clone is expanded.

d_call,clone_size,v_call,j_call,cdr3_aa,cdr3_nt
TRBD1,NA,TRBV4-1,TRBJ1-1,CASSQNRGLDTEAFF,TGCGCCAGCAGCCAGAACAGGGGGCTCGACACTGAAGCTTTCTTT
NA,NA,TRBV19,TRBJ2-1,CASSIVAVISYNEQFF,TGTGCCAGTAGTATAGTTGCGGTCATCTCCTACAATGAGCAGTTCTTC
NA,once,TRBV6-6,TRBJ1-2,CASSYSISNSGYGYTF,TGTGCCAGCAGTTACTCGATATCGAACAGCGGATATGGCTACACCTTC
TRBD1,few,TRBV7-8,TRBJ1-2,CASSLRQGYGYTF,TGTGCCAGCAGCTTAAGACAGGGGTATGGCTACACCTTC
TRBD1,NA,TRBV4-1,TRBJ1-2,CASSPGQSNYGYTF,TGCGCCAGCAGTCCGGGACAGAGTAACTATGGCTACACCTTC
NA,few,TRBV6-6,TRBJ1-1,CASSAQGAEAFF,TGTGCCAGCAGTGCACAGGGTGCTGAAGCTTTCTTT
NA,NA,TRBV5-1,TRBJ2-7,CASSLGHGQYF,TGCGCCAGCAGCTTAGGACACGGGCAGTACTTC
TRBD1,NA,TRBV9,TRBJ2-7,CASSAGGTGGYEQYF,TGTGCCAGCAGCGCTGGCGGGACAGGGGGCTACGAGCAGTACTTC
NA,NA,TRBV11-2,TRBJ2-7,CASSLHRDTTYEQYF,TGTGCCAGCAGCTTACATCGGGACACAACCTACGAGCAGTACTTC
TRBD2,NA,TRBV9,TRBJ2-7,CASSSEGGAGGPYEQYF,TGTGCCAGCAGCTCCGAAGGGGGAGCGGGAGGGCCTTACGAGCAGTACTTC
NA,few,TRBV19,TRBJ2-2,CASSVRGPNTGELFF,TGTGCCAGTAGCGTTCGAGGGCCCAACACCGGGGAGCTGTTTTTT
TRBD2,few,TRBV13,TRBJ2-2,CASSVSGRLRTGELFF,TGTGCCAGCAGTGTGAGCGGGAGGCTACGCACCGGGGAGCTGTTTTTT
NA,NA,TRBV6-5,TRBJ1-2,CASSYSPGASYGYTF,TGTGCCAGCAGTTACTCCCCAGGGGCCAGCTATGGCTACACCTTC
TRBD2,NA,TRBV4-1,TRBJ2-3,CASSQGAGPPDTQYF,TGCGCCAGCAGCCAAGGAGCGGGGCCCCCAGATACGCAGTATTTT
TRBD2,NA,TRBV7-3,TRBJ2-3,CASSSGTSDTDTQYF,TGTGCCAGCAGCTCCGGGACTAGCGACACAGATACGCAGTATTTT
TRBD2,NA,TRBV28,TRBJ2-7,CASSPGTSGTEQYF,TGTGCCAGCAGTCCCGGGACTAGCGGGACCGAGCAGTACTTC
NA,once,TRBV7-9,TRBJ2-7,CASSNKDPRDSYEQYF,TGTGCCAGCAGCAACAAAGACCCTAGGGATTCCTACGAGCAGTACTTC
TRBD2,NA,TRBV29-1,TRBJ2-5,CSVEARRLAGEETQYF,TGCAGCGTTGAAGCTCGTAGACTAGCGGGAGAAGAGACCCAGTACTTC
NA,NA,TRBV6-6,TRBJ1-1,CASTMAGYLGTEAFF,TGTGCCAGCACCATGGCAGGCTACTTGGGGACTGAAGCTTTCTTT
NA,NA,TRBV4-1,TRBJ2-7,CASSQVLAPYEQYF,TGCGCCAGCAGCCAAGTTCTAGCCCCCTACGAGCAGTACTTC
TRBD1,NA,TRBV28,TRBJ2-6,CASTYLDRGLSGANVLTF,TGTGCCAGCACCTACTTGGACAGGGGTCTCTCTGGGGCCAACGTCCTGACTTTC
NA,NA,TRBV2,TRBJ2-5,CASSSTGIEETQYF,TGTGCCAGCAGTTCTACAGGGATTGAAGAGACCCAGTACTTC
NA,NA,TRBV13,TRBJ1-1,CASTIRGHLNTEAFF,TGTGCCAGCACAATCCGCGGCCACCTGAACACTGAAGCTTTCTTT
TRBD1,medium-sized,TRBV18,TRBJ2-3,CASSQGTGTSTDTQYF,TGTGCCAGCTCACAGGGGACAGGGACTAGCACAGATACGCAGTATTTT
TRBD1,NA,TRBV10-3,TRBJ2-7,CAISVGQNLYEQYF,TGTGCCATCAGCGTGGGACAGAACCTGTACGAGCAGTACTTC
NA,NA,TRBV4-1,TRBJ2-7,CASSQGRSEQYF,TGCGCCAGCAGCCAAGGCAGGTCCGAGCAGTACTTC
NA,NA,TRBV7-9,TRBJ1-3,CASLAGSGNTIYF,TGTGCCAGCTTGGCCGGGTCTGGAAACACCATATATTTT
TRBD2,NA,TRBV11-3,TRBJ2-3,CASSLALRGGRTDTQYF,TGTGCCAGCAGCTTAGCGCTAAGGGGCGGGAGGACAGATACGCAGTATTTT
NA,NA,TRBV21-1,TRBJ2-3,CAPSLVKRRTDTQYF,TGTGCCCCTAGCCTAGTCAAGAGACGCACAGATACGCAGTATTTT
NA,NA,TRBV6-6,TRBJ2-1,CASREHNEQFF,TGTGCCAGCCGAGAGCACAATGAGCAGTTCTTC
NA,NA,TRBV5-1,TRBJ1-2,CASSLGPGAESGYTF,TGCGCCAGCAGCTTGGGTCCGGGTGCCGAAAGTGGCTACACCTTC
NA,NA,TRBV28,TRBJ2-3,CASSFHLASSTDTQYF,TGTGCCAGCAGTTTCCATCTAGCGTCTAGCACAGATACGCAGTATTTT
TRBD2,few,TRBV10-3,TRBJ2-7,CAISERWEGLYEQYF,TGTGCCATCAGTGAGAGGTGGGAGGGCCTGTACGAGCAGTACTTC
NA,NA,TRBV28,TRBJ2-6,CASRTRDSGANVLTF,TGTGCCAGCAGAACCAGGGATTCTGGGGCCAACGTCCTGACTTTC
NA,NA,TRBV7-9,TRBJ2-7,CASADYEQYF,TGTGCCAGCGCAGACTACGAGCAGTACTTC
TRBD1,NA,TRBV18,TRBJ2-7,CASSRIRDRSSYEQYF,TGTGCCAGCTCACGTATCCGGGACAGGAGCTCCTACGAGCAGTACTTC
NA,NA,TRBV6-6,TRBJ1-2,CASRRGTDDADYGYTF,TGTGCCAGCAGGAGAGGGACGGATGATGCCGACTATGGCTACACCTTC
NA,NA,TRBV7-2,TRBJ2-7,CASSLIFSASKYEQYF,TGTGCCAGCAGCTTAATTTTCTCGGCCAGTAAATACGAGCAGTACTTC
NA,NA,TRBV4-1,TRBJ1-1,CASSQDLTGSNTEAFF,TGCGCCAGCAGCCAAGATTTGACCGGGTCGAACACTGAAGCTTTCTTT
NA,NA,TRBV7-8,TRBJ2-3,CASSLGPLRHHTDTQYF,TGTGCCAGCAGTTTAGGCCCCCTTAGGCATCACACAGATACGCAGTATTTT
NA,NA,TRBV7-8,TRBJ1-5,CASSLETLRFQPQHF,TGTGCCAGCAGCTTAGAGACCCTCAGGTTTCAGCCCCAGCATTTT
TRBD2,NA,TRBV27,TRBJ2-3,CASSPYPSGSYSDTQYF,TGTGCCAGCAGTCCCTACCCTAGCGGGAGTTACTCAGATACGCAGTATTTT
TRBD2,NA,TRBV18,TRBJ2-2,CASSPRPKNRLAGVAGELFF,TGTGCCAGCTCACCACGTCCCAAGAACCGACTAGCGGGAGTTGCCGGGGAGCTGTTTTTT
TRBD2,few,TRBV10-3,TRBJ2-1,CAISVTLLAGGPRYEQFF,TGTGCCATCAGTGTAACCTTACTAGCGGGAGGGCCGAGGTATGAGCAGTTCTTC
NA,NA,TRBV28,TRBJ2-1,CASSLSPGVSNEQFF,TGTGCCAGCAGTTTATCCCCGGGAGTATCGAATGAGCAGTTCTTC
TRBD2,NA,TRBV5-1,TRBJ2-3,CASSLESGRSIATQYF,TGCGCCAGCAGCTTGGAGAGCGGGAGGTCGATTGCTACGCAGTATTTT
NA,NA,TRBV10-3,TRBJ1-3,CASGGQDTIYF,TGTGCCTCTGGGGGCCAAGACACCATATATTTT
TRBD2,NA,TRBV19,TRBJ2-2,CASSIRLAGTGELFF,TGTGCCAGTAGTATAAGGCTAGCGGGAACCGGGGAGCTGTTTTTT
TRBD1,NA,TRBV10-3,TRBJ1-4,CAISDPPGQGPEKLFF,TGTGCCATCAGTGACCCTCCGGGACAGGGGCCTGAAAAACTGTTTTTT
TRBD2,NA,TRBV7-2,TRBJ2-1,CASSLAEYNEQFF,TGTGCCAGCAGTCTAGCGGAGTACAATGAGCAGTTCTTC
NA,NA,TRBV19,TRBJ1-5,CGLGGRNSNQPQHF,TGTGGTTTAGGGGGACGGAATAGCAATCAGCCCCAGCATTTT
NA,once,TRBV6-6,TRBJ1-1,CASSPTGGSTEAFF,TGTGCCAGCAGCCCCACCGGAGGGAGCACTGAAGCTTTCTTT
TRBD2,NA,TRBV19,TRBJ2-3,CASSIGGGLAGADTQYF,TGTGCCAGTAGTATAGGAGGGGGACTAGCGGGTGCAGATACGCAGTATTTT
NA,NA,TRBV7-6,TRBJ2-3,CASSLAPLSGTDTQYF,TGTGCCAGCAGCTTAGCGCCCCTGTCTGGCACAGATACGCAGTATTTT
TRBD2,NA,TRBV27,TRBJ2-3,CARGLAGVYGTDTQYF,TGTGCCAGGGGACTAGCGGGAGTCTACGGCACAGATACGCAGTATTTT
TRBD2,few,TRBV6-1,TRBJ2-1,CATLAGGGYNEQFF,TGTGCCACGCTAGCGGGAGGGGGCTACAATGAGCAGTTCTTC
NA,once,TRBV30,TRBJ2-6,CAWSVWSSGANVLTF,TGTGCCTGGAGTGTATGGTCCTCTGGGGCCAACGTCCTGACTTTC
TRBD1,once,TRBV28,TRBJ2-7,CASRFRDRGQSEQYF,TGTGCCAGCAGGTTCCGGGACAGGGGGCAGTCCGAGCAGTACTTC
NA,NA,TRBV2,TRBJ2-2,CASSEGTGIGELFF,TGTGCCAGCAGTGAAGGGACCGGGATCGGGGAGCTGTTTTTT